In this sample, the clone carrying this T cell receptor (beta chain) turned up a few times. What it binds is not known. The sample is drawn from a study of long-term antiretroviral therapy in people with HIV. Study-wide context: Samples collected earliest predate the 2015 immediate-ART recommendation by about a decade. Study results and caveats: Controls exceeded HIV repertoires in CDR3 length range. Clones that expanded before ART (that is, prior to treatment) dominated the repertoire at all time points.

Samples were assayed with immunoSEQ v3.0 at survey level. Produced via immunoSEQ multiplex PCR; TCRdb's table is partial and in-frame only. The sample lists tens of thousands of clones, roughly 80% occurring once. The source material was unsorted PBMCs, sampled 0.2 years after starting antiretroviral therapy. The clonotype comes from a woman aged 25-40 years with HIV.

The CDR3: CASSLRPGTSGGYEQYV. The CDR3 bases are TGTGCCAGCAGCTTACGTCCCGGGACTAGCGGGGGATACGAGCAGTACGTC. The chain joins TRBV7-8 to TRBJ2-7; 14 bases line up with TRBD2. The CDR3 covers 17 residues. The germline CDR1 and CDR2 sequences are SGHVS and FQNEAQ. The junction had 7 bases not matched to a gene; V was cut back by 2 bases and J by 4 bases.